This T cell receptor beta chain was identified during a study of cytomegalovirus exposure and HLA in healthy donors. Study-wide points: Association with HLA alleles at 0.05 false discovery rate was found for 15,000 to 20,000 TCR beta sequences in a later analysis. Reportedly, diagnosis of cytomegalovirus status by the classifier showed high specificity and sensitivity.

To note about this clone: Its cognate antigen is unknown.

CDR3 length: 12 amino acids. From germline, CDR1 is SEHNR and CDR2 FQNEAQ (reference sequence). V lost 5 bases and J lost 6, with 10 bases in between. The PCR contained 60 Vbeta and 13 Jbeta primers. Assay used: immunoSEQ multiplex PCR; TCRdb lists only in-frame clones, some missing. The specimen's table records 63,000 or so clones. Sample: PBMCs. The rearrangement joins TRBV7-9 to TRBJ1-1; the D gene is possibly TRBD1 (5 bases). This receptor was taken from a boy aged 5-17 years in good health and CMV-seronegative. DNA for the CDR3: TGTGCCAGCAGCCGTACGGGGGCTGAAGCTTTCTTT. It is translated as CASSRTGAEAFF.